Listed below are T cell receptor beta chains from one sample, sequenced in a study of blood T cell repertoires in COVID-19. Only in-frame clones appear in the TCRdb table, and some are missing; sequencing was by immunoSEQ multiplex PCR. This sample yields about 250,000 clones, of which approximately 90% are seen a single time; about 2.2% belongs to the top ten. Sequences were obtained from PBMCs or T cells enriched from blood (not recorded which). These receptors all stem from a young woman who had recovered from COVID-19. CDR3s include the opening cysteine and the closing phenylalanine or tryptophan. D genes are given only for firm matches. For some rows the clone size is stated as once, few or many, or as a class when expanded; others skip it.

>TRBJ1-2|TRBV6-1|.|TRBD1
CASSEAGTGPGYTF
TGTGCCAGCAGTGAAGCCGGGACAGGGCCCGGCTACACCTTC
>TRBJ1-6|TRBV2|.|.
CASSEAAGSYNSPLHF
TGTGCCAGCAGTGAGGCAGCAGGCTCCTATAATTCACCCCTCCACTTT
>TRBJ2-7|TRBV4-2|once|.
CASSPAQGRGGVEQYF
TGTGCCAGCAGCCCGGCTCAGGGGAGGGGAGGGGTCGAGCAGTACTTC
>TRBJ1-2|TRBV27|.|TRBD1
CASSLGTGAASYGYTF
TGTGCCAGCAGTTTGGGGACAGGGGCTGCCAGCTATGGCTACACCTTC
>TRBJ1-2|TRBV21-1|.|.
CASQTGIAYGYTF
TGTGCCAGTCAAACAGGGATCGCCTATGGCTACACCTTC
>TRBJ2-1|TRBV9|.|TRBD1
CASSVGLLWGRDRGNNEQFF
TGTGCCAGCAGCGTAGGTCTCCTTTGGGGGCGGGACAGGGGGAATAATGAGCAGTTCTTC
>TRBJ2-3|TRBV9|.|TRBD1
CASSGPIRGPTDTQYF
TGTGCCAGCAGCGGACCAATTAGGGGGCCCACAGATACGCAGTATTTT
>TRBJ1-2|TRBV4-1|.|TRBD1
CASSSTGAFYGYTF
TGCGCCAGCAGCTCGACAGGGGCGTTCTATGGCTACACCTTC
>TRBJ1-2|TRBV5-6|.|.
CASSVPIRGQNYGYTF
TGTGCCAGCAGCGTACCCATACGAGGGCAGAACTATGGCTACACCTTC
>TRBJ1-1|TRBV7-2|.|TRBD1
CASSFDRVGGAFF
TGTGCCAGCAGCTTCGACAGGGTGGGGGGAGCTTTCTTT
>TRBJ2-1|TRBV21-1|once|.
CASSKAPRSIAPEQFF
TGTGCCAGCAGCAAAGCGCCCCGGTCGATAGCCCCAGAGCAGTTCTTC
>TRBJ1-6|TRBV25-1|.|.
CASSEGVIVYNSPLHF
TGTGCCAGCAGTGAGGGAGTTATAGTTTATAATTCACCCCTCCACTTT
>TRBJ2-5|TRBV5-1|.|TRBD2
CASSLGLAGGHETQYF
TGCGCCAGCAGCCTGGGACTAGCGGGGGGGCACGAGACCCAGTACTTC
>TRBJ2-7|TRBV6-5|.|.
CASSYEFEQYF
TGTGCCAGCAGTTACGAGTTCGAGCAGTACTTC
>TRBJ2-7|TRBV5-1|.|TRBD1
CASSFTGTGGYEQYF
TGCGCCAGCAGCTTTACCGGGACAGGGGGCTACGAGCAGTACTTC
>TRBJ2-7|TRBV7-8|.|TRBD2
CASSLGSGLAGSYEQYF
TGTGCCAGCAGCTTAGGGTCAGGACTAGCGGGGTCCTACGAGCAGTACTTC
>TRBJ2-7|TRBV11-2|many|TRBD2
CASSSSSGGAGREQYF
TGTGCCAGCAGCTCATCTAGCGGGGGGGCCGGAAGAGAGCAGTACTTC
>TRBJ1-2|TRBV14|.|TRBD1
CASSQSGTGTGGYTF
TGTGCCAGCAGCCAATCAGGGACAGGGACGGGCGGCTACACCTTC
>TRBJ1-1|TRBV18|.|.
CAGRGGLGTEAFF
TGTGCAGGCCGGGGGGGCTTGGGCACTGAAGCTTTCTTT
>TRBJ2-1|TRBV9|.|TRBD2
CASSPRGLAGGGSSYNEQFF
TGTGCCAGCAGCCCGAGGGGACTAGCGGGGGGCGGAAGCTCCTACAATGAGCAGTTCTTC
>TRBJ1-1|TRBV5-1|.|.
CASSLAGGWDTEAFF
TGCGCCAGCAGCTTGGCGGGGGGTTGGGACACTGAAGCTTTCTTT
>TRBJ1-1|TRBV3-1/TRBV3-2|few|.
CASSVTEGDTEAFF
TGTGCCAGCAGCGTAACCGAGGGAGACACTGAAGCTTTCTTT
>TRBJ1-2|TRBV4-1|.|.
CASSQVSASNYGYTF
TGCGCCAGCAGCCAAGTCTCAGCGTCCAACTATGGCTACACCTTC